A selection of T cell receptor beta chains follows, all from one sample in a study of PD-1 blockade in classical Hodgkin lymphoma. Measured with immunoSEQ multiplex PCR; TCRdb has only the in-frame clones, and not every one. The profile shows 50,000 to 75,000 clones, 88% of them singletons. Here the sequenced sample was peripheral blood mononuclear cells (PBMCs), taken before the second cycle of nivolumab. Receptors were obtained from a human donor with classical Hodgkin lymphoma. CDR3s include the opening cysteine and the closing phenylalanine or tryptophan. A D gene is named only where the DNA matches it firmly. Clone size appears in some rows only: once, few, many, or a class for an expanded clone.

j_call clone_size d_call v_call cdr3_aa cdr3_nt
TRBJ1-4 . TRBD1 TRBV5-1 CASSLVGTGEEKLFF TGCGCCAGCAGCTTGGTGGGGACAGGGGAGGAAAAACTGTTTTTT
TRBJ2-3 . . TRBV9 CASSAPDFDTQYF TGTGCCAGCAGCGCCCCGGACTTCGATACGCAGTATTTT
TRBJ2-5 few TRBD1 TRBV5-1 CASSFGQGGTQYF TGCGCCAGCAGCTTTGGACAGGGAGGGACCCAGTACTTC
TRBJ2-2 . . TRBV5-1 CASSVDREGTGELFF TGCGCCAGCAGCGTGGACAGGGAGGGAACCGGGGAGCTGTTTTTT
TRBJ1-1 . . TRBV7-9 CASSQNTEAFF TGTGCCAGCAGCCAAAACACTGAAGCTTTCTTT
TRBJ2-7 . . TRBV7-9 CASSLMAYEQYF TGTGCCAGCAGCTTAATGGCCTACGAGCAGTACTTC
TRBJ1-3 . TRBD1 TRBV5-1 CASSLVDRNSGNTIYF TGCGCCAGCAGCTTGGTGGACAGGAACTCTGGAAACACCATATATTTT
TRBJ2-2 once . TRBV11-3 CASSLGQGNTGELFF TGTGCCAGCAGCTTAGGCCAGGGCAACACCGGGGAGCTGTTTTTT
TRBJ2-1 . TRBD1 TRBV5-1 CASRVTGGVENEQFF TGCGCCAGCAGAGTGACAGGGGGCGTTGAGAATGAGCAGTTCTTC
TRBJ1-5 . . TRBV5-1 CASSFDDSNQPQHF TGCGCCAGCAGCTTCGACGATAGCAATCAGCCCCAGCATTTT
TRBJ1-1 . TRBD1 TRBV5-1 CASSRQGPSMEAFF TGCGCCAGCAGCCGACAGGGACCGTCGATGGAAGCTTTCTTT
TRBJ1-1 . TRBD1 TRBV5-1 CASSLAGTGSEAFF TGCGCCAGCAGCTTGGCCGGGACAGGGTCTGAAGCTTTCTTT
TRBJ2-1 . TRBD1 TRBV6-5 CASSYSIQGAGNEQFF TGTGCCAGCAGTTACTCGATCCAGGGGGCCGGCAATGAGCAGTTCTTC
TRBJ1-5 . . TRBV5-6 CASSLAGGLGQPQHF TGTGCCAGCAGCTTGGCCGGGGGGCTGGGGCAGCCCCAGCATTTT
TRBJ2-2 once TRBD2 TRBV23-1 CASSQSGLAGGDTGELFF TGCGCCAGCAGTCAATCGGGACTAGCGGGGGGGGACACCGGGGAGCTGTTTTTT
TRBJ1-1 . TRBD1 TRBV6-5 CASRQTGETEAFF TGTGCCAGCAGGCAGACAGGGGAAACTGAAGCTTTCTTT
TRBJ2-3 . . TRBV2 CASMGSGISTDTQYF TGTGCCAGCATGGGTTCGGGGATCTCCACAGATACGCAGTATTTT
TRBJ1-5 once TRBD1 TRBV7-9 CASSASGTGKNQPQHF TGTGCCAGCAGCGCCTCCGGGACAGGGAAAAATCAGCCCCAGCATTTT
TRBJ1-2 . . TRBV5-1 CASSLVQGNYGYTF TGCGCCAGCAGCTTGGTTCAGGGGAACTATGGCTACACCTTC
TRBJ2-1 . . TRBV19 CASSMRHGSYNEQFF TGTGCCAGTAGTATGAGGCATGGCTCCTACAATGAGCAGTTCTTC
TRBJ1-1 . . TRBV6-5 CASSYSKVSTEAFF TGTGCCAGCAGTTACTCGAAGGTTTCCACTGAAGCTTTCTTT